This TCR beta chain was observed in a study of T cells after yellow fever vaccination. Overall study results and limits: Booster samples showed a return of most primary-vaccination clones (under 98% CD4, approximately 90% CD8).

In its sample, this clonotype was seen a few times. The antigen remains undetermined. TCRdb reanalysed the 5' RACE reads using MiXCR and keeps one entry per CDR3 protein. Here the sample spans more than 350,000 distinct CDR3 sequences, 9.5% to 13% being singletons. The TCR was taken from a man between 18 and 35 years old who received the YFV17D yellow fever vaccine. The specimen comprised PBMCs, sampled on the day of the first yellow fever vaccination.

This CDR3 reads CASSQGGRTTSYEQYF. The DNA of the CDR3 is TGCGCCAGCAGCCAAGGGGGGAGGACTACTTCCTACGAGCAGTACTTC. The rearrangement links TRBV4-1 to TRBJ2-7, with D possibly being TRBD2 (6 bases). V lost 1 base, J lost 1 base, and 14 bases lay in between. The CDR3 consists of 16 residues. Germline V CDR1 and CDR2: MGHRA, YSYEKL.